This is a list of T cell receptor beta chains from one sample in a study of blood T cell repertoires in COVID-19. Here immunoSEQ multiplex PCR was the method, and the copy in TCRdb shows in-frame clones only, minus some. The repertoire consists of under 95,000 clones, with 82% occurring once and the leading ten covering approximately 1.3%. Sequences were obtained from peripheral blood. These receptor sequences come from an elderly woman with acute or convalescent COVID-19. CDR3s include the opening cysteine and the closing phenylalanine or tryptophan. Fields, in order: J gene, clone size, D gene, V gene, CDR3 DNA, CDR3 protein. D genes are given only for firm matches. Size is stated for part of the rows, as once, few or many counts, or as a class when the clone is expanded.

TRBJ1-2	-	-	TRBV28	TGTGCCAGCAGTTTTCAGGGATATGGCTACACCTTC	CASSFQGYGYTF
TRBJ1-1	-	TRBD1	TRBV2	TGTGCCAGCAGCGTCACAGGGGTGCGAGCTTTCTTT	CASSVTGVRAFF
TRBJ2-1	-	TRBD2	TRBV10-3	TGTGCCATCAGTGAGGTGGTAGCGGGGGGGGAGCAGTTCTTC	CAISEVVAGGEQFF
TRBJ2-5	-	TRBD1	TRBV6-2/TRBV6-3	TGTGCCAGCAGCCGAGGGGGCTGGAAGACCCAGTACTTC	CASSRGGWKTQYF
TRBJ2-5	few	-	TRBV9	TGTGCCAGCAGCGTAGGTGTCATGTCGGGAACCCAGTACTTC	CASSVGVMSGTQYF
TRBJ1-2	-	TRBD1	TRBV2	TGTGCCAGACAGGGGCTCCTCTCATATGGCTACACCTTC	CARQGLLSYGYTF
TRBJ1-5	-	-	TRBV6-5	TGTGCCAGCAGACCCCCCGTCGAGGATCTTCAGCCCCAGCATTTT	CASRPPVEDLQPQHF
TRBJ1-5	few	TRBD1	TRBV19	TGTGCCAGTAGCAACGGACAGGGAAGTCAGCCCCAGCATTTT	CASSNGQGSQPQHF
TRBJ1-5	few	TRBD1	TRBV19	TGTGCCAGTAGAGCTGACAGGGCCCTGGGACGACCCCAGCATTTT	CASRADRALGRPQHF
TRBJ1-5	-	-	TRBV7-2	TGTGCCAGCAGCCAACAGGGACCGCCCCAGCATTTT	CASSQQGPPQHF
TRBJ1-5	-	-	TRBV25-1	TGTGCCAGCAGTGAGGGAGGGGCCTACAATCAGCCCCAGCATTTT	CASSEGGAYNQPQHF
TRBJ2-2	-	-	TRBV11-3	TGTGCCAGCAGCCGCGAAGTGAACACCGGGGAGCTGTTTTTT	CASSREVNTGELFF
TRBJ1-5	-	-	TRBV19	TGTGCCAGTACCTACCGTAGCAATCAGCCCCAGCATTTT	CASTYRSNQPQHF
TRBJ1-3	-	-	TRBV12-3/TRBV12-4	TGTGCCAGCAAAGGGGCAGCTGGAAACACCATATATTTT	CASKGAAGNTIYF
TRBJ2-1	-	TRBD2	TRBV5-4	TGTGCCAGCAGTTCTTTTGCTGCGGGAGATGGCAATGAGCAGTTCTTC	CASSSFAAGDGNEQFF
TRBJ1-1	few	-	TRBV11-2	TGTGCCAGCAGCCCCGAGGGATTTGAAGCTTTCTTT	CASSPEGFEAFF
TRBJ1-5	-	-	TRBV6-6	TGTGCCAGCAGTACCCCGGGTGCGCCCCAGCATTTT	CASSTPGAPQHF
TRBJ2-1	few	TRBD2	TRBV10-3	TGTGCCATCAGTGACGGACTAGCGGGAGTAACATACAATGAGCAGTTCTTC	CAISDGLAGVTYNEQFF
TRBJ2-7	-	-	TRBV5-1	TGCGCCAGCAGCGCTGGAGGGGTCCCCGCCTACGAGCAGTACTTC	CASSAGGVPAYEQYF
TRBJ1-4	few	TRBD1	TRBV3-1/TRBV3-2	TGTGCCAGCAGCCAAGATATGACAGGGGATAATGAAAAACTGTTTTTT	CASSQDMTGDNEKLFF
TRBJ1-5	-	TRBD1	TRBV6-5	TGTGCCAGCAGCGAGGGCGGACAGGGCAATCAGCCCCAGCATTTT	CASSEGGQGNQPQHF
TRBJ2-1	-	TRBD2	TRBV6-6	TGTGCCAGCAGCCCCGGGACTAGCGGGAGTTACAATGAGCAGTTCTTC	CASSPGTSGSYNEQFF
TRBJ2-1	-	TRBD2	TRBV5-1	TGCGCCAGCAGCTTGGACAGCGGGAGTTACAATGAGCAGTTCTTC	CASSLDSGSYNEQFF
TRBJ2-7	-	TRBD1	TRBV27	TGTGCCAGCAGTCGACGCCCGGGACAGGGTTACGAGCAGTACTTC	CASSRRPGQGYEQYF
TRBJ1-2	-	-	TRBV19	TGTGCCAGTAGCCCGGGGGGAACAACGGCTAACTATGGCTACACCTTC	CASSPGGTTANYGYTF
TRBJ2-2	-	TRBD2	TRBV12-5	TGTGCTAGTGGTTTGGTAGCGGGAGTGGGCACCGGGGAGCTGTTTTTT	CASGLVAGVGTGELFF
TRBJ1-1	-	TRBD1	TRBV7-2	TGTGCCAGCAGCTACGGATTCACAGGGGGCACTGAAGCTTTCTTT	CASSYGFTGGTEAFF